Below, one T cell receptor (beta chain) is given with its context. Its antigen remains unknown. This record belongs to a study of T cells after posttransplantation cyclophosphamide. Broader study findings: Recipient CMV seropositivity and CMV reactivation strongly tracked TRB clonality.

Busulfan-fludarabine conditioning, marrow transplant, and cyclophosphamide on days +3 and +4 were administered. Germline V gene sequence: CDR1 SGHRS, CDR2 YFSETQ. The V segment lost 0 bases and the J segment 7 bases; nucleotides outside the gene matches: 8. The length of the CDR3 is 15 residues. Clones were sequenced by immunoSEQ multiplex PCR, and TCRdb holds only the in-frame ones, with some missing. The sample carries 4,900 or so clones, about 71% recorded once. The input for sequencing was PBMCs, taken after allogeneic stem cell transplant with posttransplant cyclophosphamide. This TCR was sampled from a male patient aged 60 to 75 who received an allogeneic stem cell transplant from an unrelated donor, was CMV-positive, and had no GVHD. The graft donor may be the source of some T cells. The V and J genes are TRBV5-1 and TRBJ2-3; 7 bases line up with TRBD1. As DNA, the CDR3 is TGCGCCAGCAGCTTGGTTCAAGGGGGCGTAAATACGCAGTATTTT. It encodes CASSLVQGGVNTQYF.